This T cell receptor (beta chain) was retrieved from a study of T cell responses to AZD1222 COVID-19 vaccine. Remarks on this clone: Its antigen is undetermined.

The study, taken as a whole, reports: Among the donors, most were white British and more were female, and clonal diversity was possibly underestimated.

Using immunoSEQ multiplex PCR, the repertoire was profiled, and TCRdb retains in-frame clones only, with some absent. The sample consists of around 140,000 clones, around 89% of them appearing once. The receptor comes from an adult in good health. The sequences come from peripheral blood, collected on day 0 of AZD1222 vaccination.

CDR3 DNA sequence: TGTGCCATCAAAGGACAGGGGACGGGTTACAATGAGCAGTTCTTC. Amino acid sequence: CAIKGQGTGYNEQFF. V and J are TRBV10-3 and TRBJ2-1, with TRBD1 identical over 9 bases. Trimming at V came to 7 bases and at J to 4 bases, leaving 8 bases not matched to a gene. The germline V gene encodes CDR1 ENHRY and CDR2 SYGVKD. This CDR3 contains 15 residues.